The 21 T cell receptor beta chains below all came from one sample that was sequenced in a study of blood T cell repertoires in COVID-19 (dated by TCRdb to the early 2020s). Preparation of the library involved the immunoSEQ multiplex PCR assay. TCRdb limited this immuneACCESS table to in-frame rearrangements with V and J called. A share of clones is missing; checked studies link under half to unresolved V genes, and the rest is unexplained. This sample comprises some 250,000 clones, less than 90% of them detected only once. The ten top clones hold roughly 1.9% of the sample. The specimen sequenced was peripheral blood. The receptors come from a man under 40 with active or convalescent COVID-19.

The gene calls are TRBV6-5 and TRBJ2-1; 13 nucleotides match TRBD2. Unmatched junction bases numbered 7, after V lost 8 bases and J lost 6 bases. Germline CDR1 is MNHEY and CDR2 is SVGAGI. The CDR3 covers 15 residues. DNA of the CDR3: TGTGCCAGCGACGCGAGGACTAGCGGGGGCAATGAGCAGTTCTTC. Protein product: CASDARTSGGNEQFF.

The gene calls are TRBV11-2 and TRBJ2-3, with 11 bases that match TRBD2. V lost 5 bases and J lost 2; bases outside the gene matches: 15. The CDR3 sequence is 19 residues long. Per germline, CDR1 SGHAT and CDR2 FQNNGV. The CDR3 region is CASSPEDRTSGRHTDTQYF. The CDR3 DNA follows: TGTGCCAGCAGCCCCGAAGATCGGACTAGCGGGCGACACACAGATACGCAGTATTTT.

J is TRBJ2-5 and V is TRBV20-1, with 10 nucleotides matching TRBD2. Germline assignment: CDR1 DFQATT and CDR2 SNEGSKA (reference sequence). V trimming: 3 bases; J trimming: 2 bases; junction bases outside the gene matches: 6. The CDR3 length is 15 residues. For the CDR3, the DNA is TGCAGTGCTAGTACTATAGCGGGGGGACAAGAGACCCAGTACTTC. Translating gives CSASTIAGGQETQYF.

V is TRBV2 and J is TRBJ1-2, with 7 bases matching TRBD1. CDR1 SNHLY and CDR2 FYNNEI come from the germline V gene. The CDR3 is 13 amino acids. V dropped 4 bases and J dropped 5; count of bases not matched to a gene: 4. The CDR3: CASSVSQGYGYTF. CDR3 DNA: TGTGCCAGCAGTGTCTCACAGGGGTATGGCTACACCTTC.

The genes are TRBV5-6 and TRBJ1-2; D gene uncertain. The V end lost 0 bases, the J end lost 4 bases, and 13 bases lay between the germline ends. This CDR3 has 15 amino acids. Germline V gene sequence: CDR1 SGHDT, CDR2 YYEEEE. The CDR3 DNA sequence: TGTGCCAGCAGCTTGGGTGACACTCTGGGCTATGGCTACACCTTC. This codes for CASSLGDTLGYGYTF. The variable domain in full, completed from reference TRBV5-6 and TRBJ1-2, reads DAGVTQSPTHLIKTRGQQVTLRCSPKSGHDTVSWYQQALGQGPQFIFQYYEEEERQRGNFPDRFSGHQFPNYSSELNVNALLLGDSALYLCASSLGDTLGYGYTFGSGTRLTVV.

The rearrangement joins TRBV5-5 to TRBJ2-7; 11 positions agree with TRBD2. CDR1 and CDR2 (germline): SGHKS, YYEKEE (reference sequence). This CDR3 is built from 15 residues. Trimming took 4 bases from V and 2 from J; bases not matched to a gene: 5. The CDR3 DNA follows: TGTGCCAGCAGCCTTAGCGGGGGGGCCGCCTACGAGCAGTACTTC. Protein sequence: CASSLSGGAAYEQYF.

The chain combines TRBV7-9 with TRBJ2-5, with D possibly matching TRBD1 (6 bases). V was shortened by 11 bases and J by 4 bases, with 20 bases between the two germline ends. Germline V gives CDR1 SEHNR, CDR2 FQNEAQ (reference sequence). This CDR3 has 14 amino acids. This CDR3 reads CAGIRDTQRETQYF. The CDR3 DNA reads TGTGCCGGAATCCGGGACACACAACGAGAGACCCAGTACTTC. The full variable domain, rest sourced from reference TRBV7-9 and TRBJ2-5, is DTGVSQNPRHKITKRGQNVTFRCDPISEHNRLYWYRQTLGQGPEFLTYFQNEAQLEKSRLLSDRFSAERPKGSFSTLEIQRTEQGDSAMYLCAGIRDTQRETQYFGPGTRLLVL.

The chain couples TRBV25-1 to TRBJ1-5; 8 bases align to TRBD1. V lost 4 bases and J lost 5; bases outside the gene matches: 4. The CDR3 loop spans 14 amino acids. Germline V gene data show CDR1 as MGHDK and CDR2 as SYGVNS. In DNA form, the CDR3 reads TGTGCCAGCAGTGTGACAGGGGATTATCAGCCCCAGCATTTT. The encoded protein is CASSVTGDYQPQHF.

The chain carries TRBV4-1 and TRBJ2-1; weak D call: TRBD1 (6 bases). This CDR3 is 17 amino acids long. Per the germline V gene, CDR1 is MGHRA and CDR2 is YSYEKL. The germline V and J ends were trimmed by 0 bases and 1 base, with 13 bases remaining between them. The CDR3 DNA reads TGCGCCAGCAGCCAAGATTTGGACAGTTCATCCTACAATGAGCAGTTCTTC. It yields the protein CASSQDLDSSSYNEQFF.

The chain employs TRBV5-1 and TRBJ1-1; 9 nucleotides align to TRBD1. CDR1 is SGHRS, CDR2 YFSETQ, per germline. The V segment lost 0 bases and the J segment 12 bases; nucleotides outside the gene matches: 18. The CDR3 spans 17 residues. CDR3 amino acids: CASSLGGTGHVTVGTFF. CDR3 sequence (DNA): TGCGCCAGCAGCTTGGGAGGGACAGGGCATGTGACGGTGGGAACTTTCTTT.

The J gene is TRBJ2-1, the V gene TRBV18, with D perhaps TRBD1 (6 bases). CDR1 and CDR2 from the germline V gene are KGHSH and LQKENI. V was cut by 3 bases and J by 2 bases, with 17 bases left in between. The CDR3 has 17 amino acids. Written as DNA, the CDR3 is TGTGCCAGCTCACCCCTCCCCTCAGGGGCGACCTACAATGAGCAGTTCTTC. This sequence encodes CASSPLPSGATYNEQFF. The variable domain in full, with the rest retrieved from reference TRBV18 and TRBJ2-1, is NAGVMQNPRHLVRRRGQEARLRCSPMKGHSHVYWYRQLPEEGLKFMVYLQKENIIDESGMPKERFSAEFPKEGPSILRIQQVVRGDSAAYFCASSPLPSGATYNEQFFGPGTRLTVL.

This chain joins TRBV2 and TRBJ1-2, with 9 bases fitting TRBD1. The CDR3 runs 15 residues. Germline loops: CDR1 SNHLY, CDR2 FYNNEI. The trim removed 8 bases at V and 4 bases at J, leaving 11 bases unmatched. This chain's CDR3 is CASWVRDREVYGYTF. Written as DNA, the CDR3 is TGTGCCAGCTGGGTCCGGGACAGGGAGGTCTATGGCTACACCTTC.

This chain's CDR3 is CSASLSGGLSGNTIYF. CDR3 nucleotides: TGCAGTGCTAGTCTGTCGGGGGGTCTCTCTGGAAACACCATATATTTT. The V and J genes are TRBV20-1 and TRBJ1-3, with D possibly TRBD1 on 5 matching bases. Deletions cut 3 bases from V and 0 bases from J, with 15 bases between. CDR1 and CDR2 (germline): DFQATT, SNEGSKA (reference sequence). This CDR3 is built from 16 residues.

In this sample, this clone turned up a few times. CDR3 nucleotides: TGTGCCAGCAGCTTGGGGACTAGCGGGGGGGCATTCCAAGAGACCCAGTACTTC. This gives the protein CASSLGTSGGAFQETQYF. The chain carries TRBV13 and TRBJ2-5, with 16 bases matching TRBD2. This CDR3 region has 18 residues. In germline, CDR1 is PRHDT, CDR2 FYEKMQ (reference sequence). V shed 3 bases and J 1 base; nucleotides not matched to a gene: 5.

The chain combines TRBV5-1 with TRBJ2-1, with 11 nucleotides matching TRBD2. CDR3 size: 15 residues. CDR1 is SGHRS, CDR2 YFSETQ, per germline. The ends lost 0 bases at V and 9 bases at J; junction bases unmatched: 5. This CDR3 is CASSLGTSGGREQFF. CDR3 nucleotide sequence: TGCGCCAGCAGCTTGGGTACTAGCGGGGGCCGTGAGCAGTTCTTC.

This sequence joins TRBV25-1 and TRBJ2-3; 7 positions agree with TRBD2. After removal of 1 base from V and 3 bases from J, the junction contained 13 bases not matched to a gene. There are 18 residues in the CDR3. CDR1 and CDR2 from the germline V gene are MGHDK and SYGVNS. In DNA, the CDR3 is TGTGCCAGCAGTGAATGGTATTTCCGGAGCGGGGAGACAGATACGCAGTATTTT. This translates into CASSEWYFRSGETDTQYF.

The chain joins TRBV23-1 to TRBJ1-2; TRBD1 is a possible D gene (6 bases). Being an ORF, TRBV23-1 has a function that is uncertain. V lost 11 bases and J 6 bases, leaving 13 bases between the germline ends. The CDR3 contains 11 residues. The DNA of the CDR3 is TGCGCCGAAGCAGGGGCGCATGGCTACACCTTC. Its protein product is CAEAGAHGYTF.

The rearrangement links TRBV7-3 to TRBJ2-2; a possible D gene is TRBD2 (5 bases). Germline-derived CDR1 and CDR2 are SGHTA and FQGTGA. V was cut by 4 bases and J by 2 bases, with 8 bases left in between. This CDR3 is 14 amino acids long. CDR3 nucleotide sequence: TGTGCCAGCAGCTGGGCGGGTAACACCGGGGAGCTGTTTTTT. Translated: CASSWAGNTGELFF.

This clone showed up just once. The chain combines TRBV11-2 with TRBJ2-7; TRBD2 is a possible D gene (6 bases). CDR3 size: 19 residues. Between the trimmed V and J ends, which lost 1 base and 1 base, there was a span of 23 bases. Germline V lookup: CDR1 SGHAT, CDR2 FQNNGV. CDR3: CASSLGRGAGRGSSYEQYF. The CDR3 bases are TGTGCCAGCAGCTTAGGCCGCGGGGCTGGCAGAGGGTCGTCCTACGAGCAGTACTTC.

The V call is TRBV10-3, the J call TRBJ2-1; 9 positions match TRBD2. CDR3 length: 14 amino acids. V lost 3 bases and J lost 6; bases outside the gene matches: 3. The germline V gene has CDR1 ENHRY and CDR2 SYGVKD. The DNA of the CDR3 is TGTGCCATCAGTGATGGGCGGGGGGGCAATGAGCAGTTCTTC. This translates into CAISDGRGGNEQFF.

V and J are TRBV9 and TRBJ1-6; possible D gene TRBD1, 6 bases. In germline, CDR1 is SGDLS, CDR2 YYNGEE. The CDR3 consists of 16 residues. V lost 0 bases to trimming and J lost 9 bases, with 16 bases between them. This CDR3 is CASSVGDMGWSSPLHF. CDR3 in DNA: TGTGCCAGCAGCGTAGGGGACATGGGGTGGAGTTCACCCCTCCACTTT.